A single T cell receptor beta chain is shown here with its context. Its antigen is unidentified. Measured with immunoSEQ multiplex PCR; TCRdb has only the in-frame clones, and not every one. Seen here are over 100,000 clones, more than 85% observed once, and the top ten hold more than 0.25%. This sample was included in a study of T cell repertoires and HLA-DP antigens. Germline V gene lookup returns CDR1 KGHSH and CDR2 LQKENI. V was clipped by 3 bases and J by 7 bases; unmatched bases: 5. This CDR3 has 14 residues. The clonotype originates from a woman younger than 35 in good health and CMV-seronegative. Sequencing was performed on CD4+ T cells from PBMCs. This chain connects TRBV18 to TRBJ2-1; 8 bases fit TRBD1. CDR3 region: CASSPPDRVNEQFF. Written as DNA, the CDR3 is TGTGCCAGCTCACCCCCGGACAGGGTGAATGAGCAGTTCTTC.